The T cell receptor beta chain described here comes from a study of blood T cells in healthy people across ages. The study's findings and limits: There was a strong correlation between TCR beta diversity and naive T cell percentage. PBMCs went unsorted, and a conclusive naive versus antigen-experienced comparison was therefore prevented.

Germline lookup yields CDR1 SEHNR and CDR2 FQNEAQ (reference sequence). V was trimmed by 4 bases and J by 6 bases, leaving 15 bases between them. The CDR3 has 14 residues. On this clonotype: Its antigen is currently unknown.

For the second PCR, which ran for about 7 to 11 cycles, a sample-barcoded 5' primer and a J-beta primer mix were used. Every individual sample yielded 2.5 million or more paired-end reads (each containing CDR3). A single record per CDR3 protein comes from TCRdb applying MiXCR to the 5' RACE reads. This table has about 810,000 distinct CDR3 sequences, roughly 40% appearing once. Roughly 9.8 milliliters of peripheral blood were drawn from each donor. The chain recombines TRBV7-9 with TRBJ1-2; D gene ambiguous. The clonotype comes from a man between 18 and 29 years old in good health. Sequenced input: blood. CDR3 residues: CASSSVRWPDGYTF. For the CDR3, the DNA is TGTGCCAGCAGCTCTGTGAGGTGGCCCGATGGCTACACCTTC.